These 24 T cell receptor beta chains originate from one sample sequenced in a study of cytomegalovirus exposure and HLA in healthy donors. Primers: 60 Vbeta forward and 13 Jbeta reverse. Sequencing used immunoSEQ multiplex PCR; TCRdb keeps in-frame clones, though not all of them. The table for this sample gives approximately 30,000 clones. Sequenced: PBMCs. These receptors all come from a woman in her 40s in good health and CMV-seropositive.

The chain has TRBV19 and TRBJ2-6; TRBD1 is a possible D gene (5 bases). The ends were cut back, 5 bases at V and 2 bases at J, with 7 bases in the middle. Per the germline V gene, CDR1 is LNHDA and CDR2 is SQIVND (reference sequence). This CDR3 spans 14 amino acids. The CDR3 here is CASSLGPGANVLTF. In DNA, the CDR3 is TGTGCCAGTAGTCTGGGGCCTGGGGCCAACGTCCTGACTTTC.

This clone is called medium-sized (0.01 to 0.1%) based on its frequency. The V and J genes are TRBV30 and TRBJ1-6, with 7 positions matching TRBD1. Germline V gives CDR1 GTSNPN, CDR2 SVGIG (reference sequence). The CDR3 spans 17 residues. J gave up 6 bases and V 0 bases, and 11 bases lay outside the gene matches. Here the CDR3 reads CAWSVLAGTDFNSPLHF. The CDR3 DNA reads TGTGCCTGGAGTGTACTTGCAGGGACAGATTTTAATTCACCCCTCCACTTT.

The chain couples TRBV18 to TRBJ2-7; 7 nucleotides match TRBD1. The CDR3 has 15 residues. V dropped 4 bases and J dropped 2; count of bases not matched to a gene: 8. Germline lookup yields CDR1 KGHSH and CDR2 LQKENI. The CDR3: CASSLSGTATYEQYF. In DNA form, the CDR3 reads TGTGCCAGCTCACTGTCCGGGACAGCAACCTACGAGCAGTACTTC.

CDR3 coding DNA: TGCAGCGCCGTATATGGACTAGCGGGCACCAATGAGCAGTTCTTC. This gives the protein CSAVYGLAGTNEQFF. V and J are TRBV29-1 and TRBJ2-1; 11 bases are a match to TRBD2. The CDR3 runs to 15 residues. V shed 7 bases, J shed 6 bases, and the junction held 11 bases outside the gene matches. Germline CDR1 reads SQVTM; CDR2 reads ANQGSEA.

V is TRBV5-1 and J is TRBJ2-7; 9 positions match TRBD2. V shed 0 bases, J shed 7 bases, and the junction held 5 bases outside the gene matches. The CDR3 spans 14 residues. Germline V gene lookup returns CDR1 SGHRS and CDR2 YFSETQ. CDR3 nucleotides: TGCGCCAGCAGCTTGGTAGCGGGAGTCGGGGAGCAGTACTTC. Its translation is CASSLVAGVGEQYF.

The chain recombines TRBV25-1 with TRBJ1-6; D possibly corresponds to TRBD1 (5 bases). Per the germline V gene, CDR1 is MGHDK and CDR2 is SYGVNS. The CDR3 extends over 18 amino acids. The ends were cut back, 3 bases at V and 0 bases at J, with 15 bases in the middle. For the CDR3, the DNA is TGTGCCAGCAGTGATGGAGGGGCCGACAGCTCCTATAATTCACCCCTCCACTTT. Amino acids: CASSDGGADSSYNSPLHF.

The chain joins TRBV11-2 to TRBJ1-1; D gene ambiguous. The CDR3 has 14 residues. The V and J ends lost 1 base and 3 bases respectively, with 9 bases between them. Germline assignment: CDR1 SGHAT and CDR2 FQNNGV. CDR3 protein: CASSLVSGYTEAFF. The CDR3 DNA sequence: TGTGCCAGCAGCTTAGTCTCCGGGTACACTGAAGCTTTCTTT.

The CDR3 DNA follows: TGTGCCAGCAGCTTAGGACAGGTATACGAGCAGTACTTC. Translated: CASSLGQVYEQYF. The chain employs TRBV7-9 and TRBJ2-7; maybe TRBD1 (6 bases). Trimming left V 1 base short and J 4 bases short, with 8 bases between. Germline CDR1 and CDR2: SEHNR and FQNEAQ (reference sequence). The CDR3 covers 13 residues. The full variable domain, rest sourced from reference TRBV7-9 and TRBJ2-7, is DTGVSQNPRHKITKRGQNVTFRCDPISEHNRLYWYRQTLGQGPEFLTYFQNEAQLEKSRLLSDRFSAERPKGSFSTLEIQRTEQGDSAMYLCASSLGQVYEQYFGPGTRLTVT.

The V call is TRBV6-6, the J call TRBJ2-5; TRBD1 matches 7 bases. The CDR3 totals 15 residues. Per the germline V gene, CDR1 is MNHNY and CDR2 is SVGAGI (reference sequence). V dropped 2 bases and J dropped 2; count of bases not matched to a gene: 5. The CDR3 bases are TGTGCCAGCAGTTACCCCGGGACAGCTCAAGAGACCCAGTACTTC. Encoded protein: CASSYPGTAQETQYF.

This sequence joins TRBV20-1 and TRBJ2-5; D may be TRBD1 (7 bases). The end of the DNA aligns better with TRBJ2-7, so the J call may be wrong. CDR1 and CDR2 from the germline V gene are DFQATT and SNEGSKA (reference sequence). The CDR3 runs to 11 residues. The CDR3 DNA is TGCAGCGCAGGGGGACTCCCCGAGCAGTACTTC. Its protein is CSAGGLPEQYF.

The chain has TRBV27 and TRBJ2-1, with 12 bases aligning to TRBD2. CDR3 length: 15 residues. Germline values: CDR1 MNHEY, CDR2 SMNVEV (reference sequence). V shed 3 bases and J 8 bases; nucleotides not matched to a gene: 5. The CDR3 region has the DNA TGTGCCAGCAGTTTTTCTAGCGGGAGGGTTGATGAGCAGTTCTTC. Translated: CASSFSSGRVDEQFF.

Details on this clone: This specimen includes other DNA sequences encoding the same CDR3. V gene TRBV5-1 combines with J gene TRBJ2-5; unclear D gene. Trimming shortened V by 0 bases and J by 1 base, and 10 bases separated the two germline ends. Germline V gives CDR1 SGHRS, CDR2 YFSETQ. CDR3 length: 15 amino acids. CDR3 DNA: TGCGCCAGCAGCTTGGGAGGAGTTCTCCAAGAGACCCAGTACTTC. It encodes CASSLGGVLQETQYF.

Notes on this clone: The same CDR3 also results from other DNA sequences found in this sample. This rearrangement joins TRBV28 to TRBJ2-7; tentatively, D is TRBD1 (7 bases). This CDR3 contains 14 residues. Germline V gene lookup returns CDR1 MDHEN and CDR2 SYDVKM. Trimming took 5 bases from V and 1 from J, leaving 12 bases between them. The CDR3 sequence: CASSLPGGSYEQYF. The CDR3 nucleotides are TGTGCCAGCAGTCTGCCAGGGGGGTCCTACGAGCAGTACTTC.

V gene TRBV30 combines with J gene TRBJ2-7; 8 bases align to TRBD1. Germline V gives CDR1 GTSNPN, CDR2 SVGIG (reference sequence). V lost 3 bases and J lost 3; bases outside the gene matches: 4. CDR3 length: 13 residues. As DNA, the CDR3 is TGTGCCTGGAGGAGACAGGGGAGCTACGAGCAGTACTTC. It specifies CAWRRQGSYEQYF. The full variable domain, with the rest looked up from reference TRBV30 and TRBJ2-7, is SQTIHQWPATLVQPVGSPLSLECTVEGTSNPNLYWYRQAAGRGLQLLFYSVGIGQISSEVPQNLSASRPQDRQFILSSKKLLLSDSGFYLCAWRRQGSYEQYFGPGTRLTVT.

As DNA, the CDR3 is TGTGCCAGCAGCTTGGACAGGGATTCACCCCTCCACTTT. Amino acid sequence: CASSLDRDSPLHF. The genes are TRBV5-6 and TRBJ1-6; TRBD1 might be the D (6 bases). V was clipped by 0 bases and J by 8 bases, with 6 bases between them. This CDR3 is built from 13 residues. Germline lookup yields CDR1 SGHDT and CDR2 YYEEEE.

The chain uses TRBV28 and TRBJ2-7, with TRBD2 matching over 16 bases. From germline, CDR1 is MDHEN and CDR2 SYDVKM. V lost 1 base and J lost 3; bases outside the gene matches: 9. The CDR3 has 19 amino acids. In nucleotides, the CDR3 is TGTGCCAGCAGTTTATCTGGGCCTGGGACTAGCGGGGGGGACTACGAGCAGTACTTC. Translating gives CASSLSGPGTSGGDYEQYF.

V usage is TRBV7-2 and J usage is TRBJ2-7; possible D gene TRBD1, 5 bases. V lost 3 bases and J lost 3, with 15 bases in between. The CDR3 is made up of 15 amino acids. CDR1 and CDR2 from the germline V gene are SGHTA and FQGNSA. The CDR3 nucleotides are TGTGCCAGCAGCTTCCCTCCTGGAAGGGGCTACGAGCAGTACTTC. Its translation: CASSFPPGRGYEQYF.

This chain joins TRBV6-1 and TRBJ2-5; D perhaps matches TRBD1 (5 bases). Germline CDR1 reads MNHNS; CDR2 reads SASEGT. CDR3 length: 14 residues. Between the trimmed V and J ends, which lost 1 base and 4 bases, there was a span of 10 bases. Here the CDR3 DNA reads TGTGCCAGCAGTGAAGATTGGGGCGTAGAGACCCAGTACTTC. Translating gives CASSEDWGVETQYF.

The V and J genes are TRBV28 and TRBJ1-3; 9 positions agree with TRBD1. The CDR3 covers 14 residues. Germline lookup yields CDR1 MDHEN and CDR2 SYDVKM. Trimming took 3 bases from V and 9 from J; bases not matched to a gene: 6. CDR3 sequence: CASSLGTGLRTIYF. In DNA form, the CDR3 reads TGTGCCAGCAGTTTGGGGACAGGGTTGCGCACCATATATTTT.

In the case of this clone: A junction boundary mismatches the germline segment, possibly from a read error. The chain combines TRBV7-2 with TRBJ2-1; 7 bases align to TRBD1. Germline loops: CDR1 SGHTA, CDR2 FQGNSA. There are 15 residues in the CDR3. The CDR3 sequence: CASTSDRASDNEQFF. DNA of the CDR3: TGTGCCAGCACCTCAGACAGGGCCTCCGACAATGAGCAGTTCTTC.

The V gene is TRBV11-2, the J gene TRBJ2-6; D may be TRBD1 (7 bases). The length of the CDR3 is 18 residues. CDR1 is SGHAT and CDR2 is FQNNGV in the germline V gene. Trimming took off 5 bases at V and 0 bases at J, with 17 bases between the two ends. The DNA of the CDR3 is TGTGCCAGCAGCCAGGCGGGACAGAAAGGCTCTGGGGCCAACGTCCTGACTTTC. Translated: CASSQAGQKGSGANVLTF.

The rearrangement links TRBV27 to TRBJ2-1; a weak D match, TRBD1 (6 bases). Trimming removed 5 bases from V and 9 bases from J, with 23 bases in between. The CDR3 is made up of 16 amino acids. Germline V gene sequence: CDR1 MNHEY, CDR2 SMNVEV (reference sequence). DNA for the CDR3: TGTGCCAGCAGTCCCGGCATAGGGGGTGTTCCTGGTGAGCAGTTCTTC. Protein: CASSPGIGGVPGEQFF.

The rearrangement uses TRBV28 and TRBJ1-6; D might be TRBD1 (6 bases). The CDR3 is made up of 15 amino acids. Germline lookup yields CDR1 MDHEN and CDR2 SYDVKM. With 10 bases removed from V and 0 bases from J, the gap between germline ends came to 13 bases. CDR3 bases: TGTGCCACCTCAAGGGACAACTCCTATAATTCACCCCTCCACTTT. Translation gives CATSRDNSYNSPLHF.

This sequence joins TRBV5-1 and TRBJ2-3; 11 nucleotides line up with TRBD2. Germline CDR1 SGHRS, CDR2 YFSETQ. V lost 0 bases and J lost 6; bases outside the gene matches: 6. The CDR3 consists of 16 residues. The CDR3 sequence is CASSLAAGLAVDTQYF. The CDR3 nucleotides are TGCGCCAGCAGCTTGGCAGCGGGACTAGCGGTGGATACGCAGTATTTT.